This TCR beta chain was sequenced for a study of cytomegalovirus exposure and HLA in healthy donors. Study-level results: Associated with cytomegalovirus, according to the listing, were around 170 TCR beta chains.

Produced via immunoSEQ multiplex PCR; TCRdb's table is partial and in-frame only. The repertoire holds 220,000 or so clones, with over 80% as singletons. Comment on this clone: The antigen remains unidentified.

The sequencing sample was made of PBMCs. The clonotype comes from a woman in her 30s in good health and CMV-seropositive.

The CDR3 nucleotides read TGCGCCAGCAGCTTGATAGCGAACTCCTACAATGAGCAGTTCTTC. Its protein product is CASSLIANSYNEQFF. The rearrangement joins TRBV5-1 to TRBJ2-1, with D maybe TRBD2 (5 bases). The CDR3 is made up of 15 amino acids. V lost 1 base, J lost 0 bases, and 8 bases lay in between. Germline values: CDR1 SGHRS, CDR2 YFSETQ.